The 11 T cell receptor beta chains listed next were all sequenced from one sample in a study of blood T cell repertoires in COVID-19. The table came from immunoSEQ multiplex PCR; TCRdb's copy has only in-frame clones and leaves some out. The sample has hundreds of thousands of clones; roughly nine tenths are singletons. The source material was PBMCs or T cells enriched from blood (not recorded which). These receptors all stem from a woman between 50 and 59 years old who had been exposed to COVID-19.

The chain links TRBV29-1 to TRBJ2-7; D not resolved. V gave up 0 bases and J gave up 2 bases, with 14 bases separating them. The CDR3 totals 15 residues. The germline V gene encodes CDR1 SQVTM and CDR2 ANQGSEA. CDR3 sequence (DNA): TGCAGCGTTGAAGATCACGACTCTCGGGCCTACGAGCAGTACTTC. It codes for CSVEDHDSRAYEQYF.

The V and J genes are TRBV4-2 and TRBJ1-4; TRBD1 aligns across 9 bases. Per germline, CDR1 LGHNA and CDR2 YNFKEQ. The CDR3 contains 16 residues. V lost 0 bases and J lost 8; bases outside the gene matches: 7. The CDR3 DNA follows: TGTGCCAGCAGCCAAGATTGGGGACAGGGACGAGAAAAACTGTTTTTT. It specifies CASSQDWGQGREKLFF.

This clone has more than one count but fewer than ten. At the DNA level, this CDR3 is encoded by other sequences in the same sample as well. This rearrangement joins TRBV19 to TRBJ2-7, with 9 bases lining up with TRBD1. This CDR3 has 14 amino acids. Germline V gene data show CDR1 as LNHDA and CDR2 as SQIVND (reference sequence). Losses at the gene ends were 3 bases for V and 2 bases for J; bases not matched to a gene: 2. CDR3 in amino acids: CASSIDRGAYEQYF. DNA of the CDR3: TGTGCCAGTAGTATCGACAGGGGGGCCTACGAGCAGTACTTC. Filled out from reference TRBV19 and TRBJ2-7, the complete variable domain reads DGGITQSPKYLFRKEGQNVTLSCEQNLNHDAMYWYRQDPGQGLRLIYYSQIVNDFQKGDIAEGYSVSREKKESFPLTVTSAQKNPTAFYLCASSIDRGAYEQYFGPGTRLTVT.

V is TRBV28 and J is TRBJ1-5; 8 bases line up with TRBD1. CDR1 and CDR2 from the germline V gene are MDHEN and SYDVKM. This CDR3 is built from 18 residues. V lost 2 bases, J lost 2 bases, and 11 bases stayed unmatched. CDR3 sequence (DNA): TGTGCCAGCAGTTTACAGGGGACAGGAGCATCGGGCAATCAGCCCCAGCATTTT. It specifies CASSLQGTGASGNQPQHF.

The CDR3 sequence is CASRQPGQTYSNQPQHF. The DNA of the CDR3 is TGTGCCAGCAGACAACCGGGACAGACATATAGCAATCAGCCCCAGCATTTT. V is TRBV28 and J is TRBJ1-5; 7 nucleotides align to TRBD1. CDR1 and CDR2 from the germline V gene are MDHEN and SYDVKM. This CDR3 region has 17 residues. The trim removed 6 bases at V and 0 bases at J, leaving 11 bases unmatched. Variable domain in full (rest from reference TRBV28 and TRBJ1-5): DVKVTQSSRYLVKRTGEKVFLECVQDMDHENMFWYRQDPGLGLRLIYFSYDVKMKEKGDIPEGYSVSREKKERFSLILESASTNQTSMYLCASRQPGQTYSNQPQHFGDGTRLSIL.

This chain links TRBV5-6 with TRBJ2-3; 9 nucleotides line up with TRBD2. V shed 2 bases, J shed 1 base, and the junction held 2 bases outside the gene matches. The CDR3 covers 15 residues. Looked up from germline, CDR1 is SGHDT and CDR2 is YYEEEE. DNA for the CDR3: TGTGCCAGCAGCTTTCGGACTAGCGGCACAGATACGCAGTATTTT. This encodes CASSFRTSGTDTQYF.

The V gene is TRBV27, the J gene TRBJ1-1, with 7 nucleotides matching TRBD1. V shed 5 bases and J 1 base; nucleotides not matched to a gene: 7. CDR1 is MNHEY and CDR2 is SMNVEV in the germline V gene (reference sequence). The CDR3 is made up of 15 amino acids. The CDR3 sequence is CASSLTGAPNTEAFF. In nucleotides, the CDR3 is TGTGCCAGCAGTCTCACAGGGGCCCCGAACACTGAAGCTTTCTTT.

This sequence joins TRBV18 and TRBJ1-4; the match to TRBD1 covers 7 bases. The CDR3 loop spans 14 amino acids. Looked up from germline, CDR1 is KGHSH and CDR2 is LQKENI. J was trimmed by 3 bases and V by 4 bases; bases with no gene match: 2. The CDR3 spells CASSLGQPNEKLFF. CDR3 sequence (DNA): TGTGCCAGCTCACTGGGACAGCCTAATGAAAAACTGTTTTTT.

V gene TRBV29-1 combines with J gene TRBJ1-4, with 9 bases identical to TRBD1. This CDR3 comprises 13 residues. Germline CDR1 and CDR2: SQVTM and ANQGSEA. Germline trimming cut 7 bases from V and 5 bases from J; bases unmatched to any gene: 5. In nucleotides, the CDR3 is TGCAGCGGAAAGGACAGGGGAAATGAAAAACTGTTTTTT. As protein: CSGKDRGNEKLFF.

The chain joins TRBV18 to TRBJ1-4; D ambiguous. The V gene's germline CDR1 is KGHSH and CDR2 LQKENI. There are 14 residues in the CDR3. V was cut by 6 bases and J by 0 bases, with 8 bases left in between. This CDR3 is CASSSGTTNEKLFF. CDR3 nucleotide sequence: TGTGCCAGCTCTTCGGGGACAACTAATGAAAAACTGTTTTTT. Drawing the rest from reference TRBV18 and TRBJ1-4, the complete variable domain is NAGVMQNPRHLVRRRGQEARLRCSPMKGHSHVYWYRQLPEEGLKFMVYLQKENIIDESGMPKERFSAEFPKEGPSILRIQQVVRGDSAAYFCASSSGTTNEKLFFGSGTQLSVL.

This chain uses TRBV5-4 with TRBJ1-1; 11 bases line up with TRBD1. Unmatched junction bases numbered 3, after V lost 3 bases and J lost 5 bases. The CDR3 is 14 amino acids. In germline, CDR1 is SGHNT, CDR2 YYREEE (reference sequence). The CDR3 is CASSWGQGVTEAFF. The CDR3 DNA reads TGTGCCAGCAGCTGGGGACAGGGGGTGACTGAAGCTTTCTTT.